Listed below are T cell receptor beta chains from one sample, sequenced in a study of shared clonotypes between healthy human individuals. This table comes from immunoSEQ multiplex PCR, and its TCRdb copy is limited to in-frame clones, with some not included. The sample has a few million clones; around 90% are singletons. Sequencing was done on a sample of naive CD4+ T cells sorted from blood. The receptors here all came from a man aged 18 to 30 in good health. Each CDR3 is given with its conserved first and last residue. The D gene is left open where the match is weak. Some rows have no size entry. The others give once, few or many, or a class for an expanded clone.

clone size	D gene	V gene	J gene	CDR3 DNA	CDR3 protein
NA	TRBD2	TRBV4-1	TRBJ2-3	TGCGCCAGCAGCTCCGGACTAGCGGGTTGGGTAGATACGCAGTATTTT	CASSSGLAGWVDTQYF
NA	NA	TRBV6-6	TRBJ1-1	TGTGCCAGCAGTTACCCCCCTTTCGCTGAAGCTTTCTTT	CASSYPPFAEAFF
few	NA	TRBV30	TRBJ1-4	TGTGCCTGGACTCCCCGCATTTCTGAAAAACTGTTTTTT	CAWTPRISEKLFF
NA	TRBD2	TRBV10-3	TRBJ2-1	TGTGCCATCAGTCCGATAGCGGGAGGGCCTTATGAGCAGTTCTTC	CAISPIAGGPYEQFF
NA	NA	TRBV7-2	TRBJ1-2	TGTGCCAGCAGCCCTCGAGTCGATGGCTACACCTTC	CASSPRVDGYTF
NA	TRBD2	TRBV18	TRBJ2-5	TGTGCCAGCTCACCGAAAAGCGGGAGGGGAGAGACCCAGTACTTC	CASSPKSGRGETQYF
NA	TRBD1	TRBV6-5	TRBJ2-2	TGTGCCAGCAGTTACACAGGGACAGGGCTCCCCGGGGAGCTGTTTTTT	CASSYTGTGLPGELFF
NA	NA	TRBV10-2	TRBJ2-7	TGCGCCAGCAGGGGCAACCGCGCCTACGAGCAGTACTTC	CASRGNRAYEQYF
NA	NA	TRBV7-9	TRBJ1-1	TGTGCCAGCAGCGCCGGGACTTATGGCGCTGAAGCTTTCTTT	CASSAGTYGAEAFF
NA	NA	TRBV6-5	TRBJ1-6	TGTGCCAGCAGTTACCGCGACGGTGGGGTTTTTTCACCCCTCCACTTT	CASSYRDGGVFSPLHF
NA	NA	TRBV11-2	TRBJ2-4	TGTGCCAGCAGCTTACTAGCCAAAAACATTCAGTACTTC	CASSLLAKNIQYF
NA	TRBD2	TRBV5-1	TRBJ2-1	TGCGCCAGCAGCCCGATAGCGGGAGGGATCCCCAATGAGCAGTTCTTC	CASSPIAGGIPNEQFF
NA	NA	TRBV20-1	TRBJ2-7	TGCAGTGCTGAACAGGACGAGCAGTACTTC	CSAEQDEQYF
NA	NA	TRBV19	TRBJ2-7	TGTGCCAGTAGTATGAACCTCCGGGGGAGCGAGCAGTACTTC	CASSMNLRGSEQYF
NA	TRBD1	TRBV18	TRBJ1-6	TGTGCCAGCTCCCCCGGGACAGGGGTCGGGTCACCCCTCCACTTT	CASSPGTGVGSPLHF
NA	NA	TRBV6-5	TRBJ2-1	TGTGCCAGCAGTTACTCCGGGACATTATACAATGAGCAGTTCTTC	CASSYSGTLYNEQFF
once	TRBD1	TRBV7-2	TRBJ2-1	TGTGCCAGCAGCTACAGGGGGCGGAATGAGCAGTTCTTC	CASSYRGRNEQFF
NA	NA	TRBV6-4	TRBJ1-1	TGTGCCAGCAGACTAGAACCTTTGAACACTGAAGCTTTCTTT	CASRLEPLNTEAFF
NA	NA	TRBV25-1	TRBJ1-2	TGTGCCAGCAGCCCCGGGACATCGGATGGCTACACCTTC	CASSPGTSDGYTF
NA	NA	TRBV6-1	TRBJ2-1	TGTGCCAGCAGTGGTACCGGGACTGCCAGCTCCTACAATGAGCAGTTCTTC	CASSGTGTASSYNEQFF
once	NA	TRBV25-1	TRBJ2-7	TGTGCCAGCAGTGAATCAGACGGGACGTACGAGCAGTACTTC	CASSESDGTYEQYF
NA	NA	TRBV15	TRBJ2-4	TGTGCCACCAGCACCCTAGACCTAGCCAAAAACATTCAGTACTTC	CATSTLDLAKNIQYF
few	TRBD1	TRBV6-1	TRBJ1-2	TGTGCCAGCAGTGAAGGGCAGGGGGAAGGTGGCTACACCTTC	CASSEGQGEGGYTF
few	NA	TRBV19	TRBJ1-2	TGTGCCAGTAGTCAGAGGGGGAGATATGGCTACACCTTC	CASSQRGRYGYTF
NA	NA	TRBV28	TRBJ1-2	TGTGCCAGCGGGGGCAGGGACTATGGCTACACCTTC	CASGGRDYGYTF
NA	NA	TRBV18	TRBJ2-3	TGTGCCAGCAAACCCCGATCCGGGAGCACAGATACGCAGTATTTT	CASKPRSGSTDTQYF
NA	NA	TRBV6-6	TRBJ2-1	TGTGCCAGCACCTACTACAATGAGCAGTTCTTC	CASTYYNEQFF
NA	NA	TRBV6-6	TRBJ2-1	TGTGCCAGCAGTTACTCGTCCAGCCGCTCCTACAATGAGCAGTTCTTC	CASSYSSSRSYNEQFF
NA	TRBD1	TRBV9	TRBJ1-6	TGTGCCAGCAGCGCCAGACAGGGAAATAATTCACCCCTCCACTTT	CASSARQGNNSPLHF
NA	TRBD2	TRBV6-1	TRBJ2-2	TGTGCCAGCAGTGAAGCGCTAGCGGGATTTAACACCGGGGAGCTGTTTTTT	CASSEALAGFNTGELFF
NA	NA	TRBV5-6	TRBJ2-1	TGTGCCAGCAGCTCAAGACACAATGAGCAGTTCTTC	CASSSRHNEQFF
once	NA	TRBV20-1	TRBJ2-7	TGCAGTGCTAGTCTCCACGAGCAGTACTTC	CSASLHEQYF
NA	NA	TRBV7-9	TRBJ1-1	TGTGCCAGCAGCTTATCGGCAATACTGGAAGCTTTCTTT	CASSLSAILEAFF
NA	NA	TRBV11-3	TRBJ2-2	TGTGCCAGCAGCCCAGGGTACCCCACCGGGGAGCTGTTTTTT	CASSPGYPTGELFF
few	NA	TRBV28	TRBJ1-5	TGTGCCAGCAGTTTATCCCCGGCCAATCAGCCCCAGCATTTT	CASSLSPANQPQHF
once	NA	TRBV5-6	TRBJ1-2	TGTGCCAGCAGCTTGGGCCACAGGAGTCACTATGGCTACACCTTC	CASSLGHRSHYGYTF
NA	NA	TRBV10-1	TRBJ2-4	TGCGCCAGCAGTGAGTCGGAGCGGACAAAAGGCCGGGGGGCCAAAAACATTCAGTACTTC	CASSESERTKGRGAKNIQYF
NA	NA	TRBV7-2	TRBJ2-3	TGTGCCAGCAGCCCAAAGTCAGATACGCAGTATTTT	CASSPKSDTQYF
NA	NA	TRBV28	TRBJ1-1	TGTGCCACCACAACAGTCGGGGGCACTGAAGCTTTCTTT	CATTTVGGTEAFF
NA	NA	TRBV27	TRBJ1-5	TGTGCCAGCAGTTTTCGTGAGGGGCAGCCCCAGCATTTT	CASSFREGQPQHF
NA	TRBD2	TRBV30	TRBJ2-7	TGTGCCTGGTCCACAGGGGCCGGGACTAGCGGGATCTACGAGCAGTACTTC	CAWSTGAGTSGIYEQYF
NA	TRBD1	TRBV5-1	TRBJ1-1	TGCGCCAGCAGTTCGGGACAGTTCAACACTGAAGCTTTCTTT	CASSSGQFNTEAFF
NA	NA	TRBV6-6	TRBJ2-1	TGTGCCAGCAGCCAATACAATGAGCAGTTCTTC	CASSQYNEQFF
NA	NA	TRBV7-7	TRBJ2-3	TGTGCTAGCAGCTTTGCGGAAACAGATACGCAGTATTTT	CASSFAETDTQYF
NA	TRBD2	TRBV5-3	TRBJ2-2	TGTGCCAGAAGCCTAGCGGGAAGAACCGGGGAGCTGTTTTTT	CARSLAGRTGELFF
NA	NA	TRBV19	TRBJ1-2	TGTGCCAGTAGTATCGGGCAGACGGACTACACCTTC	CASSIGQTDYTF
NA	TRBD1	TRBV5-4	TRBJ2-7	TGTGCCAGCAGCTTGATAGGACAGGGGTCAGACTACGAGCAGTACTTC	CASSLIGQGSDYEQYF
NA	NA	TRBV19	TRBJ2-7	TGTGCCAGTAGTAGTCAGGGTTCCTACTACGAGCAGTACTTC	CASSSQGSYYEQYF
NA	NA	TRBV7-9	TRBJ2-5	TGTGCCAGCAGCCCGGGACTTAGCTGGGAGACCCAGTACTTC	CASSPGLSWETQYF
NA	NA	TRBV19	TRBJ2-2	TGTGCCAGTAGTATACGGACCGGGGAGCTGTTTTTT	CASSIRTGELFF
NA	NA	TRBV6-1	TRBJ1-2	TGTGCCAGCAGTGAACCCTCACAGGGCGCGAGCCTCTATGGCTACACCTTC	CASSEPSQGASLYGYTF
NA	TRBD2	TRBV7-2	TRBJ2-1	TGTGCCAGCCTTAGCGGGGGCCCCTACAATGAGCAGTTCTTC	CASLSGGPYNEQFF